This TCR beta chain was recorded in a study of T cells expressing NK-cell markers. Turning to this clonotype: Its antigen is unknown.

The CDR3 has 14 residues. From germline, CDR1 is KGHDR and CDR2 SFDVKD. Study outcomes and limitations: HCMV specificity of the expanded NKG2C+ T cell clones stayed unclear.

TCRdb reprocessed the 5' RACE reads, with one entry per CDR3 protein and no DNA. The sample data list 300,000 to 450,000 distinct CDR3 sequences. This sequence was found in a man aged 18-70 years in good health. The V gene is TRBV24-1, the J gene TRBJ2-3. Source material: blood T cells: a sorted CD56 or NKG2C T cell subset, CD4+ or CD8+ T cells, or bulk PBMC T cells (not recorded which). CDR3 protein: CATSDLHGSDTQYF.